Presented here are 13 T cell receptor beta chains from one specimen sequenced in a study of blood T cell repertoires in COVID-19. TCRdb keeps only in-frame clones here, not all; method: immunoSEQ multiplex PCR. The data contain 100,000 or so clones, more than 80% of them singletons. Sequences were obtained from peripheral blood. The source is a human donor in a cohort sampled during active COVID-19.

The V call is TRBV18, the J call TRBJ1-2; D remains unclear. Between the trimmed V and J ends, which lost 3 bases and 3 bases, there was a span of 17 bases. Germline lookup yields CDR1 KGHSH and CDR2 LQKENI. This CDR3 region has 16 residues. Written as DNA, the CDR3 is TGTGCCAGCTCACCGTCCGAGGTGGGTGCGGACTATGGCTACACCTTC. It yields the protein CASSPSEVGADYGYTF.

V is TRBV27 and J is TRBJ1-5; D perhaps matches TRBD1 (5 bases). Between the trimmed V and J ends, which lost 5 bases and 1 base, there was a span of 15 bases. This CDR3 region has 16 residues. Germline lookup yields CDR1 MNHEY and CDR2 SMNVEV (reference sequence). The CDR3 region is CASSRLGVESNQPQHF. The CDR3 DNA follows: TGTGCCAGCAGTCGACTAGGGGTTGAGAGCAATCAGCCCCAGCATTTT.

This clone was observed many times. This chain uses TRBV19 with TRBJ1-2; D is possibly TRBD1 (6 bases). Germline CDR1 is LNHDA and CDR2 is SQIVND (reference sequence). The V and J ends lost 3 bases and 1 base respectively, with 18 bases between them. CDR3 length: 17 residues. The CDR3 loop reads CASSMDSALSLNYGYTF. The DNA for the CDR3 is TGTGCCAGTAGTATGGACAGCGCGCTTTCCCTTAACTATGGCTACACCTTC.

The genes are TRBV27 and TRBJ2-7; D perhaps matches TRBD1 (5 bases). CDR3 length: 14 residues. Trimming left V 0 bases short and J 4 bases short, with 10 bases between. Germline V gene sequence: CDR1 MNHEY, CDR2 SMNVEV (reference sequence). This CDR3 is CASSLSGVKYEQYF. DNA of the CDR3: TGTGCCAGCAGTTTATCAGGGGTGAAATACGAGCAGTACTTC.

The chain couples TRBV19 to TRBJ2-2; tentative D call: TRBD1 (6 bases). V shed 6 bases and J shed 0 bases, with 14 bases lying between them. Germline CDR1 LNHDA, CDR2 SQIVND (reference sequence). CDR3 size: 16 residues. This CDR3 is CASRPIKGANTGELFF. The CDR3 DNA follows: TGTGCCAGTAGGCCGATTAAGGGGGCGAACACCGGGGAGCTGTTTTTT.

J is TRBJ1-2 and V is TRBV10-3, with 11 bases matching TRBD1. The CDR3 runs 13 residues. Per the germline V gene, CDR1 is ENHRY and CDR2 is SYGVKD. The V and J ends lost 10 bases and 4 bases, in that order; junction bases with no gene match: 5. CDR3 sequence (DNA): TGTGCCAACGGACAGGGGGCTGCCTATGGCTACACCTTC. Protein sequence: CANGQGAAYGYTF.

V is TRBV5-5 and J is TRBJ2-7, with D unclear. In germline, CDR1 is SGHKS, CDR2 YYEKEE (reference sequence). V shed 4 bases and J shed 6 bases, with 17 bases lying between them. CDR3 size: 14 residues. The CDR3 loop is CASSPGSGNREQYF. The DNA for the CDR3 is TGTGCCAGCAGCCCCGGGTCCGGTAATCGCGAGCAGTACTTC.

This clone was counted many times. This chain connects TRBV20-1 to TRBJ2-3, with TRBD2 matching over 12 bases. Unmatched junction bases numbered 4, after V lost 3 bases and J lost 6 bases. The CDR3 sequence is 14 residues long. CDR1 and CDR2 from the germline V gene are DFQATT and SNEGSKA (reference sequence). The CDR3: CSASGLAGSDTQYF. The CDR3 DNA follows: TGCAGTGCTAGTGGACTAGCGGGGTCTGATACGCAGTATTTT.

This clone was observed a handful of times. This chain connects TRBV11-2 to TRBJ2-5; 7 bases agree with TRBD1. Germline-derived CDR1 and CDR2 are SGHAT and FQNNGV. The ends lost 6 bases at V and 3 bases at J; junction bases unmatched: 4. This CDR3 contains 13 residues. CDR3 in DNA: TGTGCCAGCAGACCAACAGGGGAAGAGACCCAGTACTTC. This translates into CASRPTGEETQYF. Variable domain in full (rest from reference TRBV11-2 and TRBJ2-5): EAGVAQSPRYKIIEKRQSVAFWCNPISGHATLYWYQQILGQGPKLLIQFQNNGVVDDSQLPKDRFSAERLKGVDSTLKIQPAKLEDSAVYLCASRPTGEETQYFGPGTRLLVL.

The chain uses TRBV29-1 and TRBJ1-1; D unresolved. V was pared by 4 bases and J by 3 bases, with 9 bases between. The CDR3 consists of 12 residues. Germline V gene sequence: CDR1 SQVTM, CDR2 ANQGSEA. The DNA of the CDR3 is TGCAGCGTTGTTGAGAGCTACACTGAAGCTTTCTTT. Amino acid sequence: CSVVESYTEAFF.

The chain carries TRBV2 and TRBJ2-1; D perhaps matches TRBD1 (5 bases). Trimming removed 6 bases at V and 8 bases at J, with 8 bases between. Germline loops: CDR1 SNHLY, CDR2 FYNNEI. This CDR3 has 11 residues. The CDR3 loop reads CASRRGYEQFF. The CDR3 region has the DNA TGTGCCAGCAGAAGGGGCTATGAGCAGTTCTTC.

Here the CDR3 DNA reads TGTGCCAGCAGCCCTAGCGGGGGGATGAGTGAGCAGTTCTTC. Translating gives CASSPSGGMSEQFF. The chain is built from TRBV6-2 or TRBV6-3 and TRBJ2-1; 11 nucleotides line up with TRBD2. Germline CDR1 MNHEY, CDR2 SVGEGT. V lost 6 bases, J lost 9 bases, and 7 bases stayed unmatched. There are 14 residues in the CDR3.

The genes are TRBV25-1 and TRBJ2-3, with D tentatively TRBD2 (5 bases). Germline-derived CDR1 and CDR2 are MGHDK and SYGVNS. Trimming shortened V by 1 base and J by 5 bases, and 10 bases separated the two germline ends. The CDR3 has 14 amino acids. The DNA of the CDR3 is TGTGCCAGCAGTGAATCGGGGAAAGTAGATACGCAGTATTTT. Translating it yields CASSESGKVDTQYF.